The 28 T cell receptor beta chains listed next were all sequenced from one sample in a study of cytomegalovirus exposure and HLA in healthy donors. The PCR employed 60 Vbeta primers together with 13 Jbeta primers. Some clones are missing from TCRdb's copy, which holds only in-frame ones; the method was immunoSEQ multiplex PCR. In the table there are fewer than 150,000 clones, just under 80% of which are singletons. Specimen: PBMCs. These receptor sequences come from a man aged 30-40 years in good health and CMV-seronegative.

The V and J genes are TRBV5-4 and TRBJ2-5; 9 bases match TRBD2. CDR3 size: 16 residues. V lost 4 bases, J lost 1 base, and 8 bases stayed unmatched. Germline V gene lookup returns CDR1 SGHNT and CDR2 YYREEE (reference sequence). The CDR3 loop reads CASSIPFSGGQETQYF. CDR3 bases: TGTGCCAGCAGCATACCCTTTAGCGGGGGCCAAGAGACCCAGTACTTC.

The CDR3 spells CASAGMGRGVQETQYF. DNA for the CDR3: TGTGCCAGCGCCGGGATGGGGCGGGGTGTGCAAGAGACCCAGTACTTC. The chain combines TRBV7-9 with TRBJ2-5; perhaps TRBD2 as D (6 bases). The CDR3 loop spans 16 amino acids. The ends were cut back, 8 bases at V and 2 bases at J, with 21 bases in the middle. Germline V lookup: CDR1 SEHNR, CDR2 FQNEAQ (reference sequence).

This chain uses TRBV6-5 with TRBJ2-7, with TRBD1 identical over 9 bases. Germline lookup yields CDR1 MNHEY and CDR2 SVGAGI. The CDR3 consists of 12 residues. V gave up 10 bases and J gave up 2 bases; unmatched junction bases: 3. CDR3 amino acids: CATRTGAYEQYF. CDR3 sequence (DNA): TGTGCCACCAGGACAGGGGCCTACGAGCAGTACTTC.

CDR3 amino acids: CASSDSGSGANVLTF. The DNA of the CDR3 is TGTGCCAGCAGTGATAGTGGCTCTGGGGCCAACGTCCTGACTTTC. This sequence joins TRBV28 and TRBJ2-6; D remains ambiguous. V lost 5 bases and J 0 bases, leaving 8 bases between the germline ends. Germline V gene sequence: CDR1 MDHEN, CDR2 SYDVKM. This CDR3 is 15 amino acids long.

In the case of this clone: Compared with germline, one end of the junction differs, possibly owing to a read error. The chain combines TRBV5-6 with TRBJ1-2; TRBD1 might be the D (6 bases). The CDR3 loop spans 13 amino acids. Looked up from germline, CDR1 is SGHDT and CDR2 is YYEEEE. In DNA, the CDR3 is TGTGCCAGCAGCTTAAGGCAGGGGAGTGGCTACCCCTTC. It specifies CASSLRQGSGYPF.

This clone was counted a single time. The V gene is TRBV6-1, the J gene TRBJ1-2; D might be TRBD1 (5 bases). The CDR3 totals 14 residues. V was clipped by 2 bases and J by 3 bases, with 10 bases between them. Germline V gene lookup returns CDR1 MNHNS and CDR2 SASEGT. CDR3: CASSERVGDYGYTF. As DNA, the CDR3 is TGTGCCAGCAGTGAAAGGGTAGGGGACTATGGCTACACCTTC.

The gene calls are TRBV5-1 and TRBJ2-1, with 7 bases matching TRBD2. Trimming cost V 1 base and J 8 bases; bases outside gene matches: 12. CDR1 is SGHRS and CDR2 is YFSETQ in the germline V gene. This CDR3 comprises 16 residues. CDR3 sequence reads: CASSLTGGTNWDEQFF. The CDR3 coding sequence is TGCGCCAGCAGCTTGACCGGCGGGACTAATTGGGATGAGCAGTTCTTC.

The genes are TRBV7-9 and TRBJ2-5; D is perhaps TRBD1 (5 bases). Germline V gene lookup returns CDR1 SEHNR and CDR2 FQNEAQ (reference sequence). The CDR3 spans 13 residues. Trimming took 0 bases from V and 4 from J, leaving 6 bases between them. The CDR3 reads CASSLAGAETQYF. The CDR3 region has the DNA TGTGCCAGCAGCTTAGCAGGGGCAGAGACCCAGTACTTC.

In DNA form, the CDR3 reads TGTGCCAGCAGCTTGCTTACGGGAGGGCCCTCAAATGAGCAGTTCTTC. Translation: CASSLLTGGPSNEQFF. The chain is built from TRBV5-4 and TRBJ2-1, with 8 bases fitting TRBD2. Germline V gives CDR1 SGHNT, CDR2 YYREEE (reference sequence). This CDR3 has 16 amino acids. V trimming: 1 base; J trimming: 7 bases; junction bases outside the gene matches: 10.

This chain links TRBV18 with TRBJ1-5; 7 positions agree with TRBD1. Germline assignment: CDR1 KGHSH and CDR2 LQKENI. Trimming took 5 bases from V and 3 from J; bases not matched to a gene: 4. The CDR3 runs to 14 residues. CDR3: CASSVQGPNQPQHF. As DNA, the CDR3 is TGTGCCAGCTCAGTACAGGGGCCCAATCAGCCCCAGCATTTT.

This chain uses TRBV2 with TRBJ1-1; possibly TRBD1 for D (6 bases). The CDR3 sequence is 11 residues long. Germline V lookup: CDR1 SNHLY, CDR2 FYNNEI. Trimming took 5 bases from V and 8 from J, leaving 9 bases between them. The CDR3 is CASSRTDEAFF. Written as DNA, the CDR3 is TGTGCCAGCAGTCGGACAGACGAAGCTTTCTTT.

This chain links TRBV5-4 with TRBJ1-2, with D maybe TRBD1 (5 bases). In germline, CDR1 is SGHNT, CDR2 YYREEE (reference sequence). The CDR3 consists of 17 residues. V dropped 7 bases and J dropped 0 bases, with 22 bases sitting between them. The CDR3 bases are TGTGCCAGCGCCGGGAGAGGGGAGGAGGGTTCTAACTATGGCTACACCTTC. Residues: CASAGRGEEGSNYGYTF.

The V and J genes are TRBV4-1 and TRBJ2-1; no clear D. Looked up from germline, CDR1 is MGHRA and CDR2 is YSYEKL. This CDR3 has 16 amino acids. The V end was cut by 0 bases, the J end by 3 bases, with 12 bases between. The CDR3, as DNA: TGCGCCAGCAGCCAAGAGCCCAGCGACCTCTACAATGAGCAGTTCTTC. Protein: CASSQEPSDLYNEQFF.

J is TRBJ2-1 and V is TRBV5-1; 8 positions match TRBD2. With V trimmed by 4 bases and J by 5 bases, 8 bases remained unmatched. The CDR3 consists of 15 residues. Germline CDR1 SGHRS, CDR2 YFSETQ. CDR3 coding DNA: TGCGCCAGCAGCCCGAGCGGGAGTGTAAACAATGAGCAGTTCTTC. Translated: CASSPSGSVNNEQFF. Together with reference TRBV5-1 and TRBJ2-1, the CDR3 gives the full variable domain: KAGVTQTPRYLIKTRGQQVTLSCSPISGHRSVSWYQQTPGQGLQFLFEYFSETQRNKGNFPGRFSGRQFSNSRSEMNVSTLELGDSALYLCASSPSGSVNNEQFFGPGTRLTVL.

This rearrangement joins TRBV15 to TRBJ2-5, with 11 bases lining up with TRBD1. V lost 2 bases, J lost 5 bases, and 7 bases stayed unmatched. The V gene's germline CDR1 is LNHNV and CDR2 YYDKDF (reference sequence). CDR3 length: 16 amino acids. CDR3 region: CATSRLKGQGGETQYF. The CDR3 nucleotides are TGTGCCACCAGCAGACTTAAGGGACAGGGGGGCGAGACCCAGTACTTC.

The V and J genes are TRBV6-1 and TRBJ1-1; D call uncertain. Germline CDR1 reads MNHNS; CDR2 reads SASEGT. V lost 5 bases and J lost 0, with 10 bases in between. The CDR3 is made up of 14 amino acids. The CDR3 bases are TGTGCCAGCAGTCCCAGCGAGCTGAACACTGAAGCTTTCTTT. Translating gives CASSPSELNTEAFF.

V is TRBV13 and J is TRBJ2-7, with D maybe TRBD1 (5 bases). The CDR3 spans 15 residues. Germline CDR1 is PRHDT and CDR2 is FYEKMQ (reference sequence). Trimming left V 4 bases short and J 0 bases short, with 13 bases between. CDR3 loop: CASSSQGVNSYEQYF. The CDR3 coding sequence is TGTGCCAGCAGCTCCCAGGGTGTTAACTCCTACGAGCAGTACTTC.

This chain links TRBV28 with TRBJ1-2, with 8 bases aligning to TRBD1. There are 14 residues in the CDR3. CDR1 is MDHEN, CDR2 SYDVKM, per germline. V shed 3 bases, J shed 2 bases, and the junction held 2 bases outside the gene matches. DNA for the CDR3: TGTGCCAGCAGTTTGGGACAGGCAAACTATGGCTACACCTTC. This encodes CASSLGQANYGYTF.

CDR3 loop: CAWSVTGGAYEQYF. The CDR3 DNA sequence: TGTGCCTGGAGTGTGACTGGGGGGGCCTACGAGCAGTACTTC. The chain carries TRBV30 and TRBJ2-7; 7 bases are a match to TRBD2. CDR3 length: 14 residues. The V and J ends lost 0 bases and 2 bases, in that order; junction bases with no gene match: 4. Germline V lookup: CDR1 GTSNPN, CDR2 SVGIG (reference sequence).

This CDR3 reads CATSSRDRHNQPQHF. In DNA form, the CDR3 reads TGTGCCACCAGCTCTCGGGACAGGCATAATCAGCCCCAGCATTTT. The chain links TRBV15 to TRBJ1-5; TRBD1 matches at 8 bases. Germline values: CDR1 LNHNV, CDR2 YYDKDF (reference sequence). The CDR3 runs to 15 residues. With 5 bases clipped from V and 4 bases from J, the junction kept 7 bases outside the gene matches. Filled out from reference TRBV15 and TRBJ1-5, the complete variable domain reads DAMVIQNPRYQVTQFGKPVTLSCSQTLNHNVMYWYQQKSSQAPKLLFHYYDKDFNNEADTPDNFQSRRPNTSFCFLDIRSPGLGDTAMYLCATSSRDRHNQPQHFGDGTRLSIL.

The chain couples TRBV6-6 to TRBJ2-6, with 7 bases that match TRBD1. The germline V gene has CDR1 MNHNY and CDR2 SVGAGI (reference sequence). J was trimmed by 2 bases and V by 5 bases; bases with no gene match: 6. CDR3 length equals 16 residues. This CDR3 is CASSLRQGPGANVLTF. The CDR3 DNA is TGTGCCAGCAGTCTCCGACAGGGCCCTGGGGCCAACGTCCTGACTTTC.

The V and J genes are TRBV9 and TRBJ2-5; 11 bases are a match to TRBD2. J gave up 1 base and V 3 bases, and 2 bases lay outside the gene matches. Germline V gene sequence: CDR1 SGDLS, CDR2 YYNGEE. This CDR3 is 15 amino acids long. CDR3: CASSETSGVQETQYF. The DNA of the CDR3 is TGTGCCAGCAGCGAGACTAGCGGGGTCCAAGAGACCCAGTACTTC.

The chain combines TRBV5-1 with TRBJ2-7, with D possibly being TRBD1 (5 bases). The germline V gene encodes CDR1 SGHRS and CDR2 YFSETQ. The CDR3 loop spans 14 amino acids. V was shortened by 0 bases and J by 4 bases, with 11 bases between the two germline ends. CDR3 protein: CASSLEGVGYEQYF. In nucleotides, the CDR3 is TGCGCCAGCAGCTTGGAAGGGGTGGGTTACGAGCAGTACTTC.

This chain connects TRBV2 to TRBJ2-2; 10 nucleotides match TRBD2. V lost 7 bases to trimming and J lost 5 bases; unmatched junction nucleotides: 4. In germline, CDR1 is SNHLY, CDR2 FYNNEI. This CDR3 is built from 14 residues. The CDR3 reads CASMKRGGTGELFF. DNA for the CDR3: TGTGCCAGCATGAAGCGGGGGGGAACCGGGGAGCTGTTTTTT.

In its sample, this clone was seen a few times. The genes are TRBV9 and TRBJ1-4, with no clear D. Germline V gives CDR1 SGDLS, CDR2 YYNGEE. Trimming removed 0 bases from V and 2 bases from J, with 11 bases in between. The CDR3 is 16 residues long. This CDR3 reads CASSVGPRGTNEKLFF. DNA of the CDR3: TGTGCCAGCAGCGTAGGACCGAGAGGCACTAATGAAAAACTGTTTTTT.

The rearrangement joins TRBV5-1 to TRBJ2-3, with D unclear. V lost 0 bases and J 2 bases, leaving 10 bases between the germline ends. This CDR3 comprises 15 residues. The germline CDR1 and CDR2 sequences are SGHRS and YFSETQ. The CDR3 DNA reads as TGCGCCAGCAGCTTGGACTTCTCTAACACAGATACGCAGTATTTT. As protein: CASSLDFSNTDTQYF.

The CDR3 bases are TGTGCCAGCAGCTTAGGCCTAGCGGGAGATGAGCAGTTCTTC. Amino acids: CASSLGLAGDEQFF. The rearrangement joins TRBV7-2 to TRBJ2-1; 10 bases map to TRBD2. This CDR3 is 14 amino acids long. Trimming took 1 base from V and 8 from J; bases not matched to a gene: 2. From germline, CDR1 is SGHTA and CDR2 FQGNSA. Supplemented by reference TRBV7-2 and TRBJ2-1, the full variable domain reads GAGVSQSPSNKVTEKGKDVELRCDPISGHTALYWYRQSLGQGLEFLIYFQGNSAPDKSGLPSDRFSAERTGGSVSTLTIQRTQQEDSAVYLCASSLGLAGDEQFFGPGTRLTVL.

This chain uses TRBV25-1 with TRBJ2-7; D remains ambiguous. Germline assignment: CDR1 MGHDK and CDR2 SYGVNS. This CDR3 region has 11 residues. V lost 5 bases to trimming and J lost 4 bases, with 6 bases between them. DNA for the CDR3: TGTGCCAGCAGTAATAGTTACGAGCAGTACTTC. Encoded protein: CASSNSYEQYF.